This TCR beta chain was documented in a study of cytomegalovirus exposure and HLA in healthy donors. V was clipped by 5 bases and J by 1 base, with 8 bases between them. The germline CDR1 and CDR2 sequences are SGHTA and FQGTGA. The CDR3 is 13 residues long. Study-wide results and caveats: Based on reports, TCR beta sequences accurately predicted HLA-A and HLA-B alleles for most subjects.

The PCR employed 60 Vbeta primers together with 13 Jbeta primers. The table came from immunoSEQ multiplex PCR; TCRdb's copy has only in-frame clones and leaves some out. This sample has roughly 130,000 clones, with just over 70% found just once. Healthy people donating bone marrow made up the donors. Concerning this clone itself: The antigen remains unidentified. The same CDR3 is also encoded by other DNA sequences in this sample.

This clonotype was obtained from a woman aged 55-70 years in good health and CMV-seropositive. The sequenced sample was PBMCs. This chain joins TRBV7-3 and TRBJ1-1, with D perhaps TRBD1 (5 bases). CDR3 residues: CASSPQGNTEAFF. The CDR3 DNA sequence: TGTGCCAGCAGCCCTCAGGGGAACACTGAAGCTTTCTTT.